This entry concerns a single T cell receptor beta chain. Its antigen is not identified. The data were taken from a study of OX40 agonist ivuxolimab in advanced cancers. Study as a whole: Among those enrolled, mean age was 60 years (range about 23 to 85) and 82.7% were male. Participants could have had prior anti-PD-1, anti-PD-L1 or anti-CTLA-4 therapy, and around 40% had some. Overall study findings and caveats: CD4+ and CD8+ blood T cells expanded clonally by week 6 at 0.1 to 3.0 mg/kg.

The method was immunoSEQ multiplex PCR; TCRdb's version includes in-frame clones alone and lacks a portion of them. The sample has about 38,000 clones; 89% are singletons. Exclusion applied to patients with autoimmune disease history or systemic immunosuppression. The sample consisted of CD4+ or CD8+ T cells sorted from blood, taken in a trial of the OX40 agonist ivuxolimab. This clonotype was obtained from an adult with an advanced solid tumor such as melanoma, head and neck, liver or kidney cancer.

The CDR3 protein is CASSSTVFEETQYF. For the CDR3, the DNA is TGTGCCAGCAGCTCGACAGTTTTCGAAGAGACCCAGTACTTC. The V gene is TRBV7-7, the J gene TRBJ2-5; D perhaps matches TRBD1 (5 bases). The CDR3 sequence is 14 residues long. V was trimmed by 4 bases and J by 3 bases, leaving 12 bases between them. Germline V gene data show CDR1 as SSHAT and CDR2 as FNYEAQ (reference sequence).